Here is one TCR beta chain with its context. Its antigen remains unidentified. This entry is derived from a study of shared clonotypes between healthy human individuals. Study-wide results and caveats: Blood was the sole source, and tissue repertoires probably differ. Clonotype sharing among donors likely depends on sequencing depth.

Measured with immunoSEQ multiplex PCR; TCRdb has only the in-frame clones, and not every one. The sample contains roughly 2 million clones, roughly 96% of which appear only once. V was shortened by 9 bases and J by 4 bases, with 15 bases between the two germline ends. CDR3 length equals 13 residues. CDR1 is MDHEN and CDR2 is SYDVKM in the germline V gene. The chain combines TRBV28 with TRBJ1-1; the D gene is possibly TRBD1 (6 bases). Sequencing input: naive CD4+ T cells sorted from blood. Subset defined: CD45RA+ positively selected. The TCR sequence derives from a man between 18 and 29 years old in good health. CDR3 amino acids: CASTGGAPTEAFF. CDR3 sequence (DNA): TGTGCCAGTACCGGGGGGGCGCCCACTGAAGCTTTCTTT.